The clone carrying this T cell receptor (beta chain) was seen more than once but under ten times. Its specificity is unknown. The ends were cut back, 3 bases at V and 7 bases at J, with 13 bases in the middle. CDR3 length equals 14 residues. Per germline, CDR1 MDHEN and CDR2 SYDVKM. This sample was taken from a study of beta chain features in type 1 diabetes. Overall study context: Cell yields, age and gender were similar between patients and healthy donors. General study findings and limits: In type 1 diabetes patients, VDJ junctions had fewer insertions; deletions at these junctions were more frequent.

Via the markers CD45RO/CCR7/CD25/CD127/CD95/CD27, stem cell-like memory, regulatory, central memory and naive CD4+ cells were sorted. Without exception, sorted populations had purity beyond 98%. Investigators reverse transcribed all isolated RNA, so they sequenced expressed TCRB transcripts. Some clones are missing from TCRdb's copy, which holds only in-frame ones; the method was immunoSEQ multiplex PCR. The table has around 300,000 clones, approximately 9.9% seen once. Specimen: naive CD4+ T cells from blood. This TCR derives from a woman under 40 in good health. The chain employs TRBV28 and TRBJ2-4; D may be TRBD2 (5 bases). CDR3: CASSFGGTENIQYF. For the CDR3, the DNA is TGTGCCAGCAGTTTCGGAGGTACAGAGAACATTCAGTACTTC. Using reference TRBV28 and TRBJ2-4 for the parts outside the CDR3, the full variable domain is DVKVTQSSRYLVKRTGEKVFLECVQDMDHENMFWYRQDPGLGLRLIYFSYDVKMKEKGDIPEGYSVSREKKERFSLILESASTNQTSMYLCASSFGGTENIQYFGAGTRLSVL.